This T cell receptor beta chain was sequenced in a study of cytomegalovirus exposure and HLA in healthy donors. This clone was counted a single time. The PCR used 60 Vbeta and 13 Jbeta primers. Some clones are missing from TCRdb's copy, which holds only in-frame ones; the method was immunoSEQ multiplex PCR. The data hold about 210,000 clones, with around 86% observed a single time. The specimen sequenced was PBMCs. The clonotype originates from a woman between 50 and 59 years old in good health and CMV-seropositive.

In nucleotides, the CDR3 is TGTGCCAGCAGTTTTGGGGGAACAGGGGGTAGTACAGATACGCAGTATTTT. Translation gives CASSFGGTGGSTDTQYF. This chain uses TRBV27 with TRBJ2-3; 8 bases are shared with TRBD1. This CDR3 contains 17 residues. CDR1 and CDR2 from the germline V gene are MNHEY and SMNVEV (reference sequence). V shed 3 bases, J shed 3 bases, and the junction held 11 bases outside the gene matches.